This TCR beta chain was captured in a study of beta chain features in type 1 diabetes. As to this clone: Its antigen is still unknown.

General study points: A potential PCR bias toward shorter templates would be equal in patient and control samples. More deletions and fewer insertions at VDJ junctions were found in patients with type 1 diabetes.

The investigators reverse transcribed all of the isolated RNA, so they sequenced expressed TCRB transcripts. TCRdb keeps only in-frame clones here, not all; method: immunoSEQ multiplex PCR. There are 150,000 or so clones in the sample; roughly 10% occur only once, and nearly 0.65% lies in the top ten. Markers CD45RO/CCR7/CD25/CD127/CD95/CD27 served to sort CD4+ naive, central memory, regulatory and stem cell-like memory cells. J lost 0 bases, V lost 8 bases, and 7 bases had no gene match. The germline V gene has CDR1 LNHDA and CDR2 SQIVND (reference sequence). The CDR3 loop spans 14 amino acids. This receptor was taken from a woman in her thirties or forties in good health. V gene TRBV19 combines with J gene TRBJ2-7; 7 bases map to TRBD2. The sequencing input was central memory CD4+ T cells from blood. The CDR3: CASGPGGPSYEQYF. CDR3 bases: TGTGCCAGTGGCCCGGGGGGACCCTCCTACGAGCAGTACTTC.